The TCR beta chain described here comes from a study of OX40 agonist ivuxolimab in advanced cancers. Whole-study findings and limits: More expanded clones were seen, on average, in CD8+ T cells than in CD4+. Circulating CD4+ and CD8+ T cells showed clonal expansion by week 6 at 0.1 to 3.0 mg/kg.

As concerns this clone: Antigen: not known.

Produced via immunoSEQ multiplex PCR; TCRdb's table is partial and in-frame only. The sample has tens of thousands of clones, nearly 85% seen once. The CDR3 runs to 12 residues. Trimming removed 0 bases at V and 10 bases at J, with 9 bases between. The germline V gene has CDR1 KGHSH and CDR2 LQKENI. The sequenced sample was CD4+ or CD8+ T cells sorted from blood, obtained in a trial of the OX40 agonist ivuxolimab. The receptor's source is an adult with an advanced solid tumor such as melanoma, head and neck, liver or kidney cancer. The rearrangement joins TRBV18 to TRBJ1-1, with D maybe TRBD1 (5 bases). This chain's CDR3 is CASSPPQGGAFF. The CDR3 DNA reads TGTGCCAGCTCACCACCTCAGGGAGGAGCTTTCTTT.